The rows below give T cell receptor beta chains drawn from one sample of a study of blood T cell repertoires in COVID-19. Assay used: immunoSEQ multiplex PCR; TCRdb lists only in-frame clones, some missing. Found here are over 75,000 clones, roughly 90% of them singletons; the top ten hold roughly 1.5%. Sequencing input: peripheral blood. The receptors shown here come from a human donor with active COVID-19. The donor label of this sample is uncertain. CDR3s include the opening cysteine and the closing phenylalanine or tryptophan. The D gene is left open where the match is weak. Only part of the rows carry a size: once, few, many, or a class if the clone is expanded.

clone_size	v_call	d_call	j_call	cdr3_aa	cdr3_nt
.	TRBV9	.	TRBJ2-7	CASSVVPSSYEQYF	TGTGCCAGCAGCGTAGTTCCGAGCTCCTACGAGCAGTACTTC
.	TRBV5-1	TRBD2	TRBJ2-3	CASSLASGGSDTQYF	TGCGCCAGCAGCTTGGCTAGCGGGGGTTCAGATACGCAGTATTTT
.	TRBV6-2/TRBV6-3	TRBD2	TRBJ2-1	CASSYERGARGEQFF	TGTGCCAGCAGTTACGAGCGGGGGGCGCGGGGTGAGCAGTTCTTC
.	TRBV6-5	.	TRBJ1-1	CASSYRQISEAFF	TGTGCCAGCAGTTACCGACAGATATCTGAAGCTTTCTTT
.	TRBV7-8	.	TRBJ2-2	CASTRSDSVAGELFF	TGTGCCAGCACCCGGTCGGACAGCGTGGCGGGGGAGCTGTTTTTT
.	TRBV5-4	.	TRBJ1-1	CASSFGTHTEAFF	TGTGCCAGCAGCTTCGGGACACACACTGAAGCTTTCTTT
once	TRBV2	TRBD2	TRBJ2-7	CASRTVSALEGTSGDSLLYEQYF	TGTGCCAGCAGGACGGTTTCCGCGCTCGAAGGGACTAGCGGGGACTCACTCCTCTACGAGCAGTACTTC
.	TRBV2	TRBD2	TRBJ2-3	CASSGGLAGADTQYF	TGTGCCAGCAGTGGGGGACTAGCGGGGGCGGATACGCAGTATTTT
.	TRBV4-3	.	TRBJ2-3	CASSQDRQGTQYF	TGCGCCAGCAGCCAAGATCGCCAGGGGACGCAGTATTTT
.	TRBV7-9	.	TRBJ1-5	CASSLMTGGQPQHF	TGTGCCAGCAGCCTGATGACCGGGGGTCAGCCCCAGCATTTT
few	TRBV11-2	TRBD1	TRBJ1-5	CASSPDRGQPQHF	TGTGCCAGCAGCCCAGACAGGGGGCAGCCCCAGCATTTT
.	TRBV5-1	TRBD2	TRBJ2-1	CASSSGLAGGSSYNEQFF	TGCGCCAGCAGCTCCGGACTAGCGGGGGGGAGCTCCTACAATGAGCAGTTCTTC
.	TRBV10-2	TRBD1	TRBJ1-1	CASRGQGATEAFF	TGCGCCAGCAGGGGACAGGGGGCGACTGAAGCTTTCTTT
few	TRBV5-5	.	TRBJ2-2	CASSLDGGTGELFF	TGTGCCAGCAGCTTGGATGGCGGCACCGGGGAGCTGTTTTTT
.	TRBV23-1	TRBD1	TRBJ1-2	CASSQSVGTGEVRGYGYTF	TGCGCCAGCAGTCAATCTGTGGGGACAGGGGAAGTCCGGGGGTATGGCTACACCTTC
.	TRBV5-1	TRBD1	TRBJ2-1	CASSLGQGFTEQFF	TGCGCCAGCAGCTTGGGACAGGGTTTTACTGAGCAGTTCTTC
.	TRBV7-2	TRBD2	TRBJ2-5	CASSVSGGAGETQYF	TGTGCCAGCAGCGTAAGCGGGGGGGCCGGGGAGACCCAGTACTTC
few	TRBV19	.	TRBJ1-2	CASSGVTGIYGYTF	TGTGCCAGTAGTGGCGTTACAGGGATCTATGGCTACACCTTC
.	TRBV19	.	TRBJ2-1	CASSQPGQGVREQFF	TGTGCCAGTAGCCAACCGGGACAAGGCGTCAGGGAGCAGTTCTTC
.	TRBV4-3	.	TRBJ1-4	CASSQERGATNEKLFF	TGCGCCAGCAGCCAAGAGCGGGGGGCAACTAATGAAAAACTGTTTTTT
.	TRBV4-1	.	TRBJ1-1	CASSQDSEANTEAFF	TGCGCCAGCAGCCAAGATTCGGAGGCGAACACTGAAGCTTTCTTT
.	TRBV12-5	TRBD1	TRBJ2-7	CATSRTGAYEQYF	TGTGCTACTTCAAGGACAGGCGCCTACGAGCAGTACTTC
.	TRBV7-8	.	TRBJ2-7	CASSLVQGRRGYEQYF	TGTGCCAGCAGCTTAGTCCAGGGGCGCAGGGGTTACGAGCAGTACTTC